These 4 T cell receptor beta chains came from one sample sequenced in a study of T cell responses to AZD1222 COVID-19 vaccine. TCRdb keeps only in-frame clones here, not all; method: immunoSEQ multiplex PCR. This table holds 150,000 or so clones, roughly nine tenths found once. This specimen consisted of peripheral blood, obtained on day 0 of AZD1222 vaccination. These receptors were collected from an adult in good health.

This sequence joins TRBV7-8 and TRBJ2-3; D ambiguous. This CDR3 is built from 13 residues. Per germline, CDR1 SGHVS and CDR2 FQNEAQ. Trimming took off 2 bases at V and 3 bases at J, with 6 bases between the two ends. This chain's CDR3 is CASSLSRTDTQYF. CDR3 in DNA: TGTGCCAGCAGCTTAAGTAGGACAGATACGCAGTATTTT.

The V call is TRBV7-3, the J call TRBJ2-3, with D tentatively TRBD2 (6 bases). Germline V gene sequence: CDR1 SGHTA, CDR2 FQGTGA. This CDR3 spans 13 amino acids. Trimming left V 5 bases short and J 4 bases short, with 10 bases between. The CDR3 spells CASSSTSSDTQYF. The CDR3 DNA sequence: TGTGCCAGCAGCAGTACTAGCTCAGATACGCAGTATTTT.

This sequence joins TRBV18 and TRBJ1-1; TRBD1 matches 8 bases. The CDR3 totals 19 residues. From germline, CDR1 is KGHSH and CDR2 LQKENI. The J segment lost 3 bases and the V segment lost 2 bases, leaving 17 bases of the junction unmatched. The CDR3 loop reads CASSPAALGRGRGDTEAFF. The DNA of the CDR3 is TGTGCCAGCTCACCAGCTGCTCTAGGCAGGGGGCGCGGGGACACTGAAGCTTTCTTT. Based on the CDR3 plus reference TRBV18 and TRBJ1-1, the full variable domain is NAGVMQNPRHLVRRRGQEARLRCSPMKGHSHVYWYRQLPEEGLKFMVYLQKENIIDESGMPKERFSAEFPKEGPSILRIQQVVRGDSAAYFCASSPAALGRGRGDTEAFFGQGTRLTVV.

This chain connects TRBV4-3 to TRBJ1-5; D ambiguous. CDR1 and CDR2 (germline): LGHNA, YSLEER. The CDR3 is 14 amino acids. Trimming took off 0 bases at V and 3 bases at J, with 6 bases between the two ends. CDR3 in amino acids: CASSQDVDNQPQHF. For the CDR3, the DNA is TGCGCCAGCAGCCAAGACGTCGACAATCAGCCCCAGCATTTT.